The 23 T cell receptor beta chains below come from one sample, sequenced in a study of CD8 T cells in ankylosing spondylitis. In TCRdb, the 5' RACE reads were re-called with MiXCR into one record per CDR3 protein. The table includes a few hundred thousand distinct CDR3 sequences, about a sixth detected once. What these receptors recognize is not known. Study conclusions and caveats: Several highly homologous variants formed a TCR beta motif that appeared characteristic of ankylosing spondylitis blood.

What was sequenced was blood, either unsorted or a sorted T cell fraction (not recorded which). These receptors all stem from a male donor with ankylosing spondylitis.

V is TRBV27 and J is TRBJ2-7; D remains unclear. Germline V lookup: CDR1 MNHEY, CDR2 SMNVEV (reference sequence). The CDR3 loop spans 16 amino acids. The V and J ends lost 3 bases and 7 bases respectively, with 22 bases between them. The CDR3 region is CASSFAGPEAQEEQYF. In nucleotides, the CDR3 is TGTGCCAGCAGTTTCGCCGGCCCAGAGGCCCAGGAAGAGCAGTACTTC.

The chain carries TRBV14 and TRBJ2-4; TRBD1 matches 12 bases. The CDR3 spans 18 residues. In germline, CDR1 is SGHDN, CDR2 FVKESK. The V segment lost 4 bases and the J segment 4 bases; nucleotides outside the gene matches: 11. CDR3 protein: CASSPGTGGPPLKNIQYF. The CDR3 nucleotides are TGTGCCAGCAGCCCCGGGACAGGGGGCCCCCCGCTAAAAAACATTCAGTACTTC.

This chain connects TRBV5-6 to TRBJ1-3; D gene ambiguous. V was clipped by 2 bases and J by 0 bases, with 15 bases between them. Per germline, CDR1 SGHDT and CDR2 YYEEEE. This CDR3 comprises 17 residues. The CDR3 region is CASSLIGRPSSGNTIYF. CDR3 coding DNA: TGTGCCAGCAGCTTAATCGGACGCCCGAGCTCTGGAAACACCATATATTTT.

The chain is built from TRBV20-1 and TRBJ2-2, with D tentatively TRBD1 (5 bases). Germline V gene sequence: CDR1 DFQATT, CDR2 SNEGSKA (reference sequence). The CDR3 has 15 residues. The germline V and J ends were trimmed by 0 bases and 1 base, with 9 bases remaining between them. The CDR3 bases are TGCAGTGCTAGAGATCCAGGGTTGAACACCGGGGAGCTGTTTTTT. Its protein is CSARDPGLNTGELFF.

This clonotype was seen more than once but under ten times. This sequence joins TRBV20-1 and TRBJ1-6; D gene uncertain. CDR1 and CDR2 (germline): DFQATT, SNEGSKA (reference sequence). CDR3 size: 14 residues. V lost 5 bases, J lost 5 bases, and 13 bases lay in between. The CDR3 coding sequence is TGCAGTGCTCCGAAGACCGAGCATAATTCACCCCTCCACTTT. Translated: CSAPKTEHNSPLHF.

This clonotype occurred a few times. J is TRBJ2-1 and V is TRBV7-6; 8 bases are a match to TRBD2. Germline V gene lookup returns CDR1 SGHVS and CDR2 FNYEAQ. The ends lost 5 bases at V and 5 bases at J; junction bases unmatched: 11. The CDR3 sequence is 16 residues long. In DNA form, the CDR3 reads TGTGCCAGCAGCCCAGCCCCGGGACTAGGACACAATGAGCAGTTCTTC. Its translation is CASSPAPGLGHNEQFF. Complete variable domain (other parts from reference TRBV7-6 and TRBJ2-1): GAGVSQSPRYKVTKRGQDVALRCDPISGHVSLYWYRQALGQGPEFLTYFNYEAQQDKSGLPNDRFSAERPEGSISTLTIQRTEQRDSAMYRCASSPAPGLGHNEQFFGPGTRLTVL.

This clonotype was observed many times. The DNA for the CDR3 is TGCAGCGGGCAACGGGGACTTTCCCAAGAGACCCAGTACTTC. It yields the protein CSGQRGLSQETQYF. V and J are TRBV29-1 and TRBJ2-5, with D possibly matching TRBD2 (6 bases). Germline V gene data show CDR1 as SQVTM and CDR2 as ANQGSEA. Trimming shortened V by 7 bases and J by 1 base, and 16 bases separated the two germline ends. This CDR3 is 14 amino acids long.

This clonotype showed up many times. The CDR3 loop is CASSLEGLSSYEQYF. In nucleotides, the CDR3 is TGTGCCAGCAGTTTAGAGGGCCTATCCTCCTACGAGCAGTACTTC. The chain combines TRBV12-3 or TRBV12-4 with TRBJ2-7; D call uncertain. The CDR3 consists of 15 residues. With 1 base removed from V and 0 bases from J, the gap between germline ends came to 10 bases.

The chain uses TRBV12-3 or TRBV12-4 and TRBJ2-3; D is undetermined. V was shortened by 6 bases and J by 1 base, with 14 bases between the two germline ends. CDR3 length: 15 amino acids. This CDR3 is CASSRLNGGTDTQYF. The CDR3 nucleotides read TGTGCCAGCAGCCGTCTAAATGGAGGCACAGATACGCAGTATTTT.

The J gene is TRBJ2-7, the V gene TRBV20-1; 11 positions agree with TRBD2. Germline CDR1 reads DFQATT; CDR2 reads SNEGSKA (reference sequence). J gave up 7 bases and V 6 bases, and 14 bases lay outside the gene matches. CDR3 length: 15 amino acids. The DNA of the CDR3 is TGCAGTGCGCCCCCCACTAGCGGGAGCATGGGGGAGCAGTACTTC. Translating it yields CSAPPTSGSMGEQYF.

This clonotype was seen a few times. The CDR3 DNA is TGCAGCGTCGGGATGGAGGCGAGCGCTACCCAGGGGGCTGGCTACACCTTC. This sequence encodes CSVGMEASATQGAGYTF. The chain is built from TRBV29-1 and TRBJ1-2; 8 nucleotides match TRBD1. V gave up 6 bases and J gave up 7 bases; unmatched junction bases: 22. This CDR3 is built from 17 residues. Germline-derived CDR1 and CDR2 are SQVTM and ANQGSEA. Drawing the rest from reference TRBV29-1 and TRBJ1-2, the complete variable domain is SAVISQKPSRDICQRGTSLTIQCQVDSQVTMMFWYRQQPGQSLTLIATANQGSEATYESGFVIDKFPISRPNLTFSTLTVSNMSPEDSSIYLCSVGMEASATQGAGYTFGSGTRLTVV.

CDR3 amino acids: CASRTTGTSGRSFEQFF. The CDR3 region has the DNA TGTGCCAGCAGAACTACCGGGACTAGCGGGAGAAGTTTTGAGCAGTTCTTC. V and J are TRBV7-9 and TRBJ2-1; 14 bases are a match to TRBD2. The CDR3 length is 17 residues. Germline V gives CDR1 SEHNR, CDR2 FQNEAQ (reference sequence). J was trimmed by 9 bases and V by 6 bases; bases with no gene match: 13.

This clonotype showed up just a few times. V gene TRBV4-2 combines with J gene TRBJ1-4, with D possibly being TRBD1 (6 bases). The germline V gene has CDR1 LGHNA and CDR2 YNFKEQ. This CDR3 has 16 residues. Trimming shortened V by 1 base and J by 8 bases, and 17 bases separated the two germline ends. CDR3 nucleotides: TGTGCCAGCAGCCAAGCGCCAAGAGGGGGGACGGAAAAACTGTTTTTT. This codes for CASSQAPRGGTEKLFF.

This clonotype was found many times. DNA for the CDR3: TGCGCCAGCAGCTTCGGACAGTCTAATTCACCCCTCCACTTT. This gives the protein CASSFGQSNSPLHF. The chain uses TRBV5-1 and TRBJ1-6, with a possible D match to TRBD1 (6 bases). The V gene lost 2 bases and the J gene lost 6 bases, with 9 bases spanning the gap. This CDR3 has 14 residues. CDR1 is SGHRS and CDR2 is YFSETQ in the germline V gene.

The genes are TRBV20-1 and TRBJ1-1, with D hard to call. The V end lost 1 base, the J end lost 10 bases, and 19 bases lay between the germline ends. This CDR3 comprises 14 residues. CDR1 is DFQATT and CDR2 is SNEGSKA in the germline V gene (reference sequence). The CDR3 sequence: CSARGGLGSVGAFF. The DNA of the CDR3 is TGCAGTGCTAGAGGTGGGCTAGGGAGTGTGGGAGCTTTCTTT.

This chain joins TRBV12-3 or TRBV12-4 and TRBJ1-1; 8 nucleotides match TRBD1. J lost 4 bases, V lost 7 bases, and 8 bases had no gene match. This CDR3 is built from 14 residues. The CDR3 sequence: CASNGIQGATEAFF. The CDR3 DNA sequence: TGTGCCAGCAATGGTATCCAGGGGGCCACTGAAGCTTTCTTT.

Worth noting for this clonotype: This may be a read error, as it is one base from a much larger clone. This sequence joins TRBV5-1 and TRBJ2-3, with 7 bases identical to TRBD2. The CDR3 length is 13 residues. Germline V gives CDR1 SGHRS, CDR2 YFSETQ. The V segment lost 7 bases and the J segment 6 bases; nucleotides outside the gene matches: 8. The CDR3 nucleotides read TGCGCCAGCGCTGCGGGAGTTGGCGATACGCAGTATTTT. Encoded protein: CASAAGVGDTQYF.

This clonotype showed up just a few times. CDR3 in amino acids: CASSVGTGAGEQYF. The CDR3 coding sequence is TGTGCCAGCAGTGTTGGGACAGGGGCGGGCGAGCAGTACTTC. The chain recombines TRBV25-1 with TRBJ2-7; TRBD1 agrees at 10 bases. The CDR3 extends over 14 amino acids. Losses at the gene ends were 4 bases for V and 6 bases for J; bases not matched to a gene: 6. Looked up from germline, CDR1 is MGHDK and CDR2 is SYGVNS.

This chain uses TRBV12-3 or TRBV12-4 with TRBJ1-2, with 9 bases identical to TRBD1. The CDR3 consists of 22 residues. Trimming cost V 2 bases and J 2 bases; bases outside gene matches: 24. The CDR3 loop reads CASSLSLGQGSANMVGNYGYTF. The CDR3 DNA reads as TGTGCCAGCAGTTTAAGTTTGGGACAGGGTTCTGCAAATATGGTAGGGAACTATGGCTACACCTTC.

This clonotype was found a few times. The chain recombines TRBV20-1 with TRBJ2-7; D is unresolved. Germline assignment: CDR1 DFQATT and CDR2 SNEGSKA (reference sequence). The CDR3 runs to 14 residues. The germline V and J ends were trimmed by 6 bases and 5 bases, with 20 bases remaining between them. DNA for the CDR3: TGCAGTGCCCAAAGAGCGCCCGCGAATAACGAGCAGTACTTC. Its protein is CSAQRAPANNEQYF.

In its sample, this clonotype was seen many times. CDR3 sequence: CASSQVTSGYNEQFF. CDR3 sequence (DNA): TGTGCCAGCAGCCAAGTCACTAGCGGGTACAATGAGCAGTTCTTC. The genes are TRBV4-2 and TRBJ2-1; 9 bases agree with TRBD2. CDR1 LGHNA and CDR2 YNFKEQ come from the germline V gene. The CDR3 totals 15 residues. Trimming cost V 1 base and J 4 bases; bases outside gene matches: 2.

This clonotype was found many times. Compared with germline, one end of the junction differs, possibly owing to a read error. This chain joins TRBV19 and TRBJ1-5; tentatively, D is TRBD1 (6 bases). This CDR3 is 13 amino acids long. The germline gives CDR1 LNHDA, CDR2 SQIVND (reference sequence). The CDR3 sequence is CASSRTVNQPQHF. As DNA, the CDR3 is TGCGCCAGCAGTCGGACAGTCAATCAGCCCCAGCATTTT. Full variable domain (remainder filled in from reference TRBV19 and TRBJ1-5): DGGITQSPKYLFRKEGQNVTLSCEQNLNHDAMYWYRQDPGQGLRLIYYSQIVNDFQKGDIAEGYSVSREKKESFPLTVTSAQKNPTAFYLCASSRTVNQPQHFGDGTRLSIL.

The chain employs TRBV4-1 and TRBJ1-1; D is uncertain. CDR3 size: 14 residues. Germline CDR1 is MGHRA and CDR2 is YSYEKL. Trimming took 0 bases from V and 0 from J, leaving 5 bases between them. CDR3 region: CASSQEPLNTEAFF. The CDR3 DNA reads as TGCGCCAGCAGCCAAGAGCCCCTGAACACTGAAGCTTTCTTT.